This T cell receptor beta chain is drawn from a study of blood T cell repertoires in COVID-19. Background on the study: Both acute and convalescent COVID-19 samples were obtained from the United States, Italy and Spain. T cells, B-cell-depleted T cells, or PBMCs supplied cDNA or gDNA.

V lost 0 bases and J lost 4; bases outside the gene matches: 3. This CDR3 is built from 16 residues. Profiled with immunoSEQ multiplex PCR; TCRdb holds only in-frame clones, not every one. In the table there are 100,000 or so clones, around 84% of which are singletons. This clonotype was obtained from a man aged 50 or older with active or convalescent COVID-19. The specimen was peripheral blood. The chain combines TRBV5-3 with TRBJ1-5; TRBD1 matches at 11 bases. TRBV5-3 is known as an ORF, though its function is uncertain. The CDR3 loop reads CARSLEGTGGNQPQHF. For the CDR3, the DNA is TGTGCCAGAAGCTTGGAAGGGACAGGGGGAAATCAGCCCCAGCATTTT.